The following is a T cell receptor (beta chain) sequence with its context. Its antigen is not identified. Losses at the gene ends were 4 bases for V and 4 bases for J; bases not matched to a gene: 9. The CDR3 loop spans 15 amino acids. From germline, CDR1 is SGHRS and CDR2 YFSETQ. Together with a sample-barcoded 5' primer, a J-beta primer mix was included in a second PCR lasting roughly 6 to 12 cycles. Each cDNA molecule received a tag from a template-switch adaptor that had 12 random nucleotides. A single record per CDR3 protein comes from TCRdb applying MiXCR to the 5' RACE reads. The data show hundreds of thousands of distinct CDR3 sequences, around 48% seen once. This sample was included in a study of blood T cells in healthy people across ages. Study outcomes and limitations: Diversity was higher, and naive CD4+ cells more numerous, in long-lived donors than in aged donors. Roughly linearly, TCR beta diversity per million T cells fell as age increased.

The chain combines TRBV5-1 with TRBJ2-7, with TRBD2 matching over 9 bases. The clonotype comes from a woman aged 60 to 75 in good health. The sequencing input was blood. This chain's CDR3 is CASSRRLAENYEQYF. The CDR3 DNA follows: TGCGCCAGCAGCCGCCGACTAGCGGAAAATTACGAGCAGTACTTC.